These T cell receptor beta chains were read from a single sample in a study of T cell responses to AZD1222 COVID-19 vaccine. Produced via immunoSEQ multiplex PCR; TCRdb's table is partial and in-frame only. The data contain around 160,000 clones, about 90% of them singletons. Sequenced material: peripheral blood, taken on day 0 of MenACWY control vaccination. All receptors come from an adult in good health. CDR3s include the opening cysteine and the closing phenylalanine or tryptophan. Each record gives: V gene, D gene, clone size, J gene, CDR3 DNA, CDR3 protein. The D gene is left open where the match is weak. A row's size may be missing; if present it is once, few, many or a size class.

TRBV30	NA	NA	TRBJ1-1	TGTGCCTGGAGTAGGCGGGGGAACACTGAAGCTTTCTTT	CAWSRRGNTEAFF
TRBV4-1	NA	NA	TRBJ1-2	TGCGCCAGCAGCCAATCCCCGGGCGGGTGGGGAACCTATGGCTACACCTTC	CASSQSPGGWGTYGYTF
TRBV3-1/TRBV3-2	NA	NA	TRBJ1-1	TGTGCCAGCAGCCCGGACTCCTTGGGGACTGAAGCTTTCTTT	CASSPDSLGTEAFF
TRBV4-1	NA	NA	TRBJ2-7	TGCGCCAGCAGCCAAGGTCAGAGCTTGGCCTACGAGCAGTACTTC	CASSQGQSLAYEQYF
TRBV7-8	NA	NA	TRBJ2-7	TGTGCCAGCAGCTCGGATAGGAGGAGCTACGAGCAGTACTTC	CASSSDRRSYEQYF
TRBV29-1	NA	NA	TRBJ1-1	TGCAGCGTTGAAGGACGGGGGACGGACCAGAACACTGAAGCTTTCTTT	CSVEGRGTDQNTEAFF
TRBV19	NA	NA	TRBJ1-1	TGTGCCAGTAGACAGGGATGGAACACTGAAGCTTTCTTT	CASRQGWNTEAFF
TRBV19	TRBD1	NA	TRBJ1-6	TGTGCCAGTAGTCCCTGGGGACAGGGGGCTCATTCACCCCTCCACTTT	CASSPWGQGAHSPLHF
TRBV27	NA	NA	TRBJ2-7	TGTGCCAGCAGTCCCCTCTACGAGCAGTACTTC	CASSPLYEQYF
TRBV27	TRBD1	NA	TRBJ1-2	TGTGCCAGCAGTTTAAGGCAGGGGGTATATGGCTACACCTTC	CASSLRQGVYGYTF
TRBV19	NA	once	TRBJ1-1	TGTGCCAGTAGCCGGCTGGTGGGGAGGACTACTGAAGCTTTCTTT	CASSRLVGRTTEAFF
TRBV5-4	TRBD1	NA	TRBJ1-1	TGTGCCAGCAGCTTGGAGACTAGGGGGCGCGGCACTGAAGCTTTCTTT	CASSLETRGRGTEAFF
TRBV5-1	NA	NA	TRBJ2-3	TGCGCCAGCAGCTTGTTGGCTAGCGATACGCAGTATTTT	CASSLLASDTQYF
TRBV4-1	NA	NA	TRBJ2-3	TGCGCCAGCAGCCAAGCCCGGGACACAGATACGCAGTATTTT	CASSQARDTDTQYF
TRBV18	NA	NA	TRBJ1-6	TGTGCCAGCTCACCATCGAAAGGGGCCGATACGAATTCACCCCTCCACTTT	CASSPSKGADTNSPLHF
TRBV2	TRBD1	NA	TRBJ1-1	TGTGCCACCAATAACAGGGGGCGCGACACTGAAGCTTTCTTT	CATNNRGRDTEAFF
TRBV14	NA	NA	TRBJ1-4	TGTGCCAGCAGCCAAGAAACGATTCGAGGAAAACTGTTTTTT	CASSQETIRGKLFF
TRBV11-2	TRBD2	once	TRBJ2-5	TGTGCCAGCAGCTTATCCCCCGGGAGGGTAGAGACCCAGTACTTC	CASSLSPGRVETQYF
TRBV24-1	NA	NA	TRBJ1-2	TGTGCCACCAGTGCCCCGGACCGAGCTAACTATGGCTACACCTTC	CATSAPDRANYGYTF
TRBV30	NA	NA	TRBJ2-3	TGTGCCTGGAGTGTATTTGTCACAGATACGCAGTATTTT	CAWSVFVTDTQYF
TRBV1	NA	NA	TRBJ2-4	TGCACCAGCTCAAGCGGGACGCTGATAGCCGGAAGGGCCAAAAACATTCAGTACTTC	CTSSSGTLIAGRAKNIQYF
TRBV7-2	NA	NA	TRBJ2-1	TGTGCCAGCAGCCCGCTGACCCATAACAATGAGCAGTTCTTC	CASSPLTHNNEQFF
TRBV27	TRBD2	NA	TRBJ2-2	TGTGCCAGCAGTTTAAGCCTAGCGGGAGAACACCGGGGAGCTGTTTTT	CASSLSLAGEHRGAVF
TRBV7-2	TRBD2	once	TRBJ2-2	TGTGCCAGCAGCCCCGAGACTAGCGGGGTGGGCGGGGAGCTGTTTTTT	CASSPETSGVGGELFF
TRBV7-2	NA	NA	TRBJ2-7	TGTGCCAGCAGCTTAGCGGCGATCACCTACGAGCAGTACTTC	CASSLAAITYEQYF
TRBV19	NA	NA	TRBJ1-5	TGTGCCAGTAGTATGGGGAAGAGATATAGCAATCAGCCCCAGCATTTT	CASSMGKRYSNQPQHF
TRBV10-3	TRBD1	NA	TRBJ1-2	TGTGCCATCAAAACTGGACAGGGCCTTAACTATGGCTACACCTTC	CAIKTGQGLNYGYTF
TRBV19	TRBD1	once	TRBJ1-5	TGTGCCAGTTCCGGGACAGGGGGTAATCAGCCCCAGCATTTT	CASSGTGGNQPQHF
TRBV6-5	TRBD1	NA	TRBJ1-1	TGTGCCAGCAGTCTTACAGGGGGGGGGAACACTGAAGCTTTCTTT	CASSLTGGGNTEAFF
TRBV27	NA	NA	TRBJ1-6	TGTGCCAGCAGCCCCCACCCCTCATCACCCCTCCACTTT	CASSPHPSSPLHF
TRBV2	NA	NA	TRBJ2-7	TGTGCCAGCAAAGTCTACGAGCAGTACTTC	CASKVYEQYF
TRBV6-1	NA	NA	TRBJ2-7	TGTGCCAGCAGTGAAAGGGGGGTACAGCAGTACTTC	CASSERGVQQYF
TRBV9	NA	NA	TRBJ1-4	TGTGCCAGCAGCGTAGAGGCCCTTAATGAAAAACTGTTTTTT	CASSVEALNEKLFF
TRBV5-4	NA	NA	TRBJ1-1	TGTGCCAGCAGTCGCAACGCCCAGGCTGAAGCTTTCTTT	CASSRNAQAEAFF
TRBV4-1	NA	NA	TRBJ1-5	TGCGCCAGCAGCCCGATTGCAAAGGCAAGGGGACATCAGCCCCAGCATTTT	CASSPIAKARGHQPQHF
TRBV6-1	TRBD1	NA	TRBJ2-2	TGTGCCAGCAGTGAAGCGGCTGGTAGGGGGCGACGAGCCGGGGAGCTGTTTTTT	CASSEAAGRGRRAGELFF
TRBV19	NA	NA	TRBJ1-1	TGTGCCAGTTCTCCCTACGGACGGGGGCGGATGAACACTGAAGCTTTCTTT	CASSPYGRGRMNTEAFF
TRBV5-1	TRBD2	NA	TRBJ2-1	TGCGCCAGCAGCTTGGCCCCGGCGGGAGACTACAATGAGCAGTTCTTC	CASSLAPAGDYNEQFF
TRBV6-5	NA	NA	TRBJ2-7	TGTGCCAGCAGTCAGGGTTGGTACTACGAGCAGTACTTC	CASSQGWYYEQYF
TRBV19	TRBD1	NA	TRBJ1-2	TGTGCCACCAAGAGACAGGGGGATTTTAACTATGGCTACACCTTC	CATKRQGDFNYGYTF
TRBV5-1	NA	once	TRBJ1-1	TGCGCCAGCAGCTTGGCAGTATACACTGAAGCTTTCTTT	CASSLAVYTEAFF
TRBV5-1	NA	NA	TRBJ2-2	TGCGCCAGCAGCTTGTTAAAGACTGCTAACACCGGGGAGCTGTTTTTT	CASSLLKTANTGELFF
TRBV5-6	NA	NA	TRBJ1-6	TGTGCCAGCAGCTCGACCCGACGGTCACCCCTCCACTTT	CASSSTRRSPLHF
TRBV28	NA	NA	TRBJ1-1	TGTGCCAGCAGTTTAACCCAGGGAGCCACTGAAGCTTTCTTT	CASSLTQGATEAFF
TRBV5-1	TRBD2	NA	TRBJ2-1	TGCGCCAGCAGCTCCGGGACTAGCGTAAATGAGCAGTTCTTC	CASSSGTSVNEQFF